The 10 T cell receptor beta chains below were found in one sample sequenced in a study of blood T cell repertoires in COVID-19. Clones were sequenced by immunoSEQ multiplex PCR, and TCRdb holds only the in-frame ones, with some missing. The repertoire includes about 130,000 clones, about 87% of them detected once, and approximately 3.3% sits in the top ten. Sequenced sample: peripheral blood. Source of these receptors: a woman aged 55-70 years with acute or convalescent COVID-19.

This clone was seen just once. The chain uses TRBV5-1 and TRBJ2-1; 8 bases fit TRBD2. The CDR3 sequence is 15 residues long. The V gene's germline CDR1 is SGHRS and CDR2 YFSETQ. J gave up 8 bases and V 4 bases, and 11 bases lay outside the gene matches. This CDR3 is CASSPFTSGGHEQFF. The CDR3 DNA sequence: TGCGCCAGCAGCCCATTTACCTCGGGAGGGCATGAGCAGTTCTTC.

J is TRBJ1-1 and V is TRBV28; TRBD1 aligns across 7 bases. Germline CDR1 reads MDHEN; CDR2 reads SYDVKM. The J segment lost 4 bases and the V segment lost 2 bases, leaving 4 bases of the junction unmatched. This CDR3 is 14 amino acids long. CDR3 in amino acids: CASSLGTDLTEAFF. The CDR3 DNA follows: TGTGCCAGCAGTTTAGGGACAGATCTCACTGAAGCTTTCTTT.

The chain recombines TRBV21-1 with TRBJ2-7; TRBD1, the D gene given by the table, was not confirmed from the DNA. TRBV21-1 is a pseudogene segment. The CDR3 has 17 amino acids. CDR3 region: CASSKEVLDREFYEQYV. CDR3 in DNA: TGTGCCAGCAGCAAAGAGGTTCTGGACAGGGAGTTCTACGAGCAGTACGTC.

V and J are TRBV6-5 and TRBJ1-3; D may be TRBD1 (6 bases). With 6 bases removed from V and 11 bases from J, the gap between germline ends came to 20 bases. The V gene's germline CDR1 is MNHEY and CDR2 SVGAGI. The CDR3 contains 14 residues. The CDR3 spells CASSLRGGIGPIYF. The CDR3 region has the DNA TGTGCCAGCAGCCTGCGAGGGGGTATCGGCCCCATATATTTT.

The CDR3 DNA reads as TGTGCCAGCAGCCTAGGGACAGCCCCTACCCACTATGGCTACACCTTC. The encoded protein is CASSLGTAPTHYGYTF. This rearrangement joins TRBV3-1 (or the pseudogene TRBV3-2) to TRBJ1-2; 7 bases fit TRBD1. Germline V gives CDR1 LGHDT, CDR2 YNNKEL (reference sequence). This CDR3 comprises 16 residues. V lost 4 bases, J lost 3 bases, and 11 bases stayed unmatched.

The chain is built from TRBV9 and TRBJ2-3; no clear D. Germline V gives CDR1 SGDLS, CDR2 YYNGEE. Trimming stripped 1 base from V and 10 bases from J, with 10 bases between. This CDR3 spans 12 amino acids. CDR3 nucleotide sequence: TGTGCCAGCAGCGTAAGATCGGTCCCGCAGTATTTT. It specifies CASSVRSVPQYF.

This rearrangement joins TRBV7-9 to TRBJ1-1; maybe TRBD1 (6 bases). This CDR3 contains 15 residues. CDR1 is SEHNR, CDR2 FQNEAQ, per germline (reference sequence). V dropped 2 bases and J dropped 4 bases, with 14 bases sitting between them. The CDR3 loop reads CASSLSGGSGTEAFF. DNA of the CDR3: TGTGCCAGCAGCTTATCGGGGGGCTCGGGCACTGAAGCTTTCTTT.

The chain recombines TRBV6-2 or TRBV6-3 with TRBJ2-6, with TRBD1 matching 9 bases. This CDR3 is 19 amino acids long. Germline lookup yields CDR1 MNHEY and CDR2 SVGEGT. After removal of 2 bases from V and 2 bases from J, the junction contained 10 bases not matched to a gene. The CDR3 loop reads CASSYANRGLFAGANVLTF. Written as DNA, the CDR3 is TGTGCCAGCAGTTACGCGAACAGGGGGCTGTTTGCTGGGGCCAACGTCCTGACTTTC.

The chain has TRBV9 and TRBJ1-4, with 9 bases lining up with TRBD1. Germline CDR1 and CDR2: SGDLS and YYNGEE. The CDR3 spans 13 residues. The junction had 2 bases not matched to a gene; V was cut back by 5 bases and J by 6 bases. The CDR3 DNA is TGTGCCAGCAGTACAGGGGGCGATGAAAAACTGTTTTTT. As protein: CASSTGGDEKLFF.

This sequence joins TRBV3-1 (or the pseudogene TRBV3-2) and TRBJ2-2, with TRBD2 matching 8 bases. The CDR3 runs 16 residues. J lost 8 bases, V lost 3 bases, and 11 bases had no gene match. Germline V gene sequence: CDR1 LGHDT, CDR2 YNNKEL (reference sequence). CDR3 amino acids: CASSQTPGLGPGELFF. DNA for the CDR3: TGTGCCAGCAGCCAGACTCCGGGACTAGGTCCTGGGGAGCTGTTTTTT.